Listed here is a single T cell receptor beta chain. Profiling relied on immunoSEQ multiplex PCR, and the TCRdb table lists in-frame clones only, not all of them. The sample contains about 70,000 clones, roughly 90% of which appear only once. The entry originates in a study of PD-L1 blockade in urothelial cancer. Study in general: Bladder-origin urothelial cancer in males described most of the 29 patients. Analyses used blood from 3 weeks (second dose) and 6 weeks after treatment start. Typically, measured as a median, blood samples had more than 110,000 T cells.

Indicated time point: pretreatment peripheral blood. All patients carried locally advanced or metastatic urothelial carcinoma. The starting material was PBMCs, obtained around atezolizumab (anti-PD-L1) treatment. The TCR comes from a man aged 70 or older with urothelial cancer.

The CDR3 nucleotides are TGTGCCAGCAGCTCGGGACTAGCGGGAGTTGGTGAGCAGTTCTTC. Translation gives CASSSGLAGVGEQFF. The rearrangement joins TRBV7-3 to TRBJ2-1, with 14 bases identical to TRBD2. CDR3 length: 15 amino acids. Germline loops: CDR1 SGHTA, CDR2 FQGTGA. V dropped 4 bases and J dropped 9; count of bases not matched to a gene: 5.